This T cell receptor (beta chain) originates from a study of T-cell memory formation after mild COVID-19. General study points: Pre-infection memory harbored some responding clones, suggesting cross-reactive memory joined. Clones that contracted from day 15 to 85 had balanced CD4/CD8; later expanders were CD4+ biased.

V dropped 7 bases and J dropped 1 base, with 16 bases sitting between them. The CDR3 is made up of 15 amino acids. Germline-derived CDR1 and CDR2 are LGHDT and YNNKEL (reference sequence). TCRdb reanalysed the 5' RACE reads using MiXCR and keeps one entry per CDR3 protein. The data contain nearly 350,000 distinct CDR3 sequences, over 10% of them singletons. On this clonotype itself: Its antigen is unidentified.

The V call is TRBV3-1, the J call TRBJ2-5, with D perhaps matching TRBD2 (7 bases). Material: PBMCs or a T cell subset sorted from them (not recorded which). This TCR was recovered from a man between 18 and 29 years old who had mild COVID-19 (a few samples of this study predate the infection). Cell type and time point are not known. The CDR3 loop reads CASTPEGGTQETQYF. As DNA, the CDR3 is TGTGCCAGCACCCCAGAGGGGGGGACCCAAGAGACCCAGTACTTC.